This T cell receptor (beta chain) appears in the sequencing data of a study of shared clonotypes between healthy human individuals. Overall study findings and caveats: Researchers sampled only blood; tissue repertoires likely differ. In having few donors, the study represented limited genetic and exposure-history diversity.

Remarks on this clone: Its matching antigen is unknown.

Some clones are missing from TCRdb's copy, which holds only in-frame ones; the method was immunoSEQ multiplex PCR. The data show over a million clones, with roughly 97% seen just once and roughly 1.1% held by the top ten. Sequencing used naive CD4+ T cells sorted from blood. The subset was: CD45RA+ positively selected. The TCR sequence derives from a man aged 30 to 45 in good health.

DNA for the CDR3: TGTGCCAGCAGCCAACACGGGACTAGCGGTGCCAAAAACATTCAGTACTTC. It specifies CASSQHGTSGAKNIQYF. The J gene is TRBJ2-4, the V gene TRBV7-8, with 11 bases matching TRBD2. The CDR3 length is 17 residues. Germline values: CDR1 SGHVS, CDR2 FQNEAQ. J was trimmed by 1 base and V by 5 bases; bases with no gene match: 7.